The 21 T cell receptor beta chains presented below share a single source sample, sequenced in a study of shared clonotypes between healthy human individuals. Only in-frame clones appear in the TCRdb table, and some are missing; sequencing was by immunoSEQ multiplex PCR. The sample lists approximately 1.1 million clones; around three quarters were seen once. Sequencing was done on a sample of memory CD4+ T cells from PBMCs. This sample's subset: CD45RA-negative fraction. The receptors were gathered from a young man in good health. Some clones in this sample may be carry-over from other donors' samples.

The gene calls are TRBV6-1 and TRBJ2-7; unclear D gene. The CDR3 is 16 residues long. Trimming took 3 bases from V and 6 from J, leaving 21 bases between them. Germline loops: CDR1 MNHNS, CDR2 SASEGT. The chain's CDR3 is CASSDPTRAPSGEQYF. For the CDR3, the DNA is TGTGCCAGCAGTGATCCAACACGGGCCCCCTCCGGCGAGCAGTACTTC.

This clone is a singleton in its sample. A read error is the likely source, as a far larger clone sits one nucleotide away. The chain recombines TRBV20-1 with TRBJ2-7, with D perhaps matching TRBD2 (6 bases). The CDR3 totals 10 residues. CDR1 DFQATT and CDR2 SNEGSKA come from the germline V gene (reference sequence). The CDR3, as DNA: TGCAGCCCGGGAGCCTACGAGCAGTACTTC. The encoded protein is CSPGAYEQYF.

The rearrangement joins TRBV6-1 to TRBJ2-1, with 10 bases aligning to TRBD2. V lost 5 bases to trimming and J lost 10 bases; unmatched junction nucleotides: 8. The length of the CDR3 is 14 residues. The germline V gene has CDR1 MNHNS and CDR2 SASEGT. The CDR3 DNA is TGTGCCAGCAGTTGGAGACTAGCGGGTTTAGAGCAGTTCTTC. It encodes CASSWRLAGLEQFF.

The chain couples TRBV5-5 to TRBJ1-2; no definite D call. Between the trimmed V and J ends, which lost 4 bases and 7 bases, there was a span of 11 bases. This CDR3 spans 12 amino acids. Germline CDR1 SGHKS, CDR2 YYEKEE (reference sequence). CDR3 nucleotides: TGTGCCAGCAGCCCCTCAGATCGTGGCTACACCTTC. This encodes CASSPSDRGYTF. The whole variable domain, filled in from reference TRBV5-5 and TRBJ1-2, reads DAGVTQSPTHLIKTRGQQVTLRCSPISGHKSVSWYQQVLGQGPQFIFQYYEKEERGRGNFPDRFSARQFPNYSSELNVNALLLGDSALYLCASSPSDRGYTFGSGTRLTVV.

The CDR3 sequence is CASSLRTGLSNEQFF. The CDR3 DNA reads as TGCGCCAGCAGCTTACGGACAGGACTATCTAATGAGCAGTTCTTC. The V gene is TRBV5-1, the J gene TRBJ2-1; TRBD1 is a possible D gene (7 bases). Germline lookup yields CDR1 SGHRS and CDR2 YFSETQ. There are 15 residues in the CDR3. Trimming took off 2 bases at V and 7 bases at J, with 16 bases between the two ends.

The V and J genes are TRBV7-7 and TRBJ2-5; 12 bases map to TRBD1. V trimming: 5 bases; J trimming: 5 bases; junction bases outside the gene matches: 6. Per the germline V gene, CDR1 is SSHAT and CDR2 is FNYEAQ (reference sequence). There are 15 residues in the CDR3. The DNA of the CDR3 is TGTGCCAGCAGCCGGGGGACAGGGGGCCAGGAGACCCAGTACTTC. Its translation: CASSRGTGGQETQYF. Together with reference TRBV7-7 and TRBJ2-5, the CDR3 gives the full variable domain: GAGVSQSPRYKVTKRGQDVTLRCDPISSHATLYWYQQALGQGPEFLTYFNYEAQPDKSGLPSDRFSAERPEGSISTLTIQRTEQRDSAMYRCASSRGTGGQETQYFGPGTRLLVL.

The rearrangement links TRBV9 to TRBJ2-2; TRBD2 is a possible D gene (6 bases). The CDR3 has 14 amino acids. Trimming cost V 4 bases and J 7 bases, with 14 bases left between them. Germline V gene lookup returns CDR1 SGDLS and CDR2 YYNGEE. For the CDR3, the DNA is TGTGCCAGCAGCCAGAGCGGGTCCGGCGGGGAGCTGTTTTTT. Encoded protein: CASSQSGSGGELFF.

This rearrangement joins TRBV28 to TRBJ1-2; TRBD1 is a possible D gene (5 bases). The CDR3 sequence is 12 residues long. V was pared by 5 bases and J by 4 bases, with 8 bases between. CDR1 and CDR2 from the germline V gene are MDHEN and SYDVKM. DNA for the CDR3: TGTGCCAGCAGTGGGACGGGCTATGGCTACACCTTC. Translating gives CASSGTGYGYTF.

This clone was observed many times. The chain links TRBV28 to TRBJ1-4, with a weak D call TRBD1 (5 bases). The V end was cut by 5 bases, the J end by 1 base, with 11 bases between. Germline-derived CDR1 and CDR2 are MDHEN and SYDVKM. The CDR3 is 15 amino acids. The CDR3 region has the DNA TGTGCCAGCAGTGGCGGTGGGGGAACTAATGAAAAACTGTTTTTT. Amino acid sequence: CASSGGGGTNEKLFF.

The chain couples TRBV10-3 to TRBJ1-5; possibly TRBD1 for D (6 bases). From germline, CDR1 is ENHRY and CDR2 SYGVKD. CDR3 length: 14 amino acids. The V gene lost 8 bases and the J gene lost 5 bases, with 16 bases spanning the gap. The CDR3 sequence: CAIGGGTIYQPQHF. In DNA, the CDR3 is TGTGCCATCGGGGGGGGGACAATCTATCAGCCCCAGCATTTT.

CDR3 protein: CAISAGHNEQFF. The CDR3 nucleotides read TGTGCCATCAGTGCGGGGCACAATGAGCAGTTCTTC. The genes are TRBV10-3 and TRBJ2-1; D may be TRBD1 or TRBD2 (5 bases each). The CDR3 spans 12 residues. Trimming took 4 bases from V and 5 from J, leaving 6 bases between them. CDR1 is ENHRY and CDR2 is SYGVKD in the germline V gene.

The gene calls are TRBV27 and TRBJ2-7; D might be TRBD1 or TRBD2, each matching 7 bases. Trimming took off 2 bases at V and 6 bases at J, with 17 bases between the two ends. CDR3 length: 15 residues. Germline loops: CDR1 MNHEY, CDR2 SMNVEV (reference sequence). CDR3 DNA sequence: TGTGCCAGCAGTTTAGGGAGGGGGCAGCTCGGCGAGCAGTACTTC. The encoded protein is CASSLGRGQLGEQYF.

The chain joins TRBV4-3 to TRBJ1-2; D is undetermined. The CDR3 runs to 16 residues. The V gene lost 0 bases and the J gene lost 1 base, with 12 bases spanning the gap. Germline V gene lookup returns CDR1 LGHNA and CDR2 YSLEER. The CDR3: CASSQDFAGSNYGYTF. CDR3 in DNA: TGCGCCAGCAGCCAAGATTTCGCCGGCAGTAACTATGGCTACACCTTC.

The CDR3 loop is CASSSTRTGLFAEQYF. The CDR3 DNA is TGTGCCAGCAGCTCAACACGGACAGGCCTGTTTGCCGAGCAGTACTTC. The chain is built from TRBV11-1 and TRBJ2-7; 7 bases are shared with TRBD1. The V and J ends lost 4 bases and 6 bases, in that order; junction bases with no gene match: 15. This CDR3 has 16 residues. Germline CDR1 SGHAT, CDR2 FQDESV (reference sequence).

This clone showed up just once. This chain links TRBV7-2 with TRBJ2-1; no clear D. This CDR3 region has 12 residues. V gave up 4 bases and J gave up 10 bases, with 11 bases separating them. Germline CDR1 reads SGHTA; CDR2 reads FQGNSA. CDR3 in amino acids: CASSSLGVEQFF. The CDR3 DNA sequence: TGTGCCAGCAGCTCTCTAGGAGTAGAGCAGTTCTTC.

The chain recombines TRBV7-9 with TRBJ2-5; perhaps TRBD2 as D (6 bases). The CDR3 extends over 15 amino acids. In germline, CDR1 is SEHNR, CDR2 FQNEAQ (reference sequence). Trimming took off 5 bases at V and 5 bases at J, with 18 bases between the two ends. CDR3 in amino acids: CASSRLGLAGETQYF. The CDR3 DNA reads as TGTGCCAGCAGCCGTTTGGGACTTGCGGGGGAGACCCAGTACTTC.

The V gene is TRBV28, the J gene TRBJ2-7; weak D call: TRBD2 (6 bases). The germline V gene encodes CDR1 MDHEN and CDR2 SYDVKM. V was pared by 11 bases and J by 2 bases, with 19 bases between. This CDR3 is 14 amino acids long. The CDR3 DNA reads as TGTGCCTCCCAAAGTGGGACTGACACCTACGAGCAGTACTTC. The encoded protein is CASQSGTDTYEQYF.

The sample holds one count of this clone. V is TRBV18 and J is TRBJ2-3; weak D call: TRBD1 (5 bases). The germline V and J ends were trimmed by 1 base and 3 bases, with 11 bases remaining between them. The CDR3 covers 15 residues. The V gene's germline CDR1 is KGHSH and CDR2 LQKENI. The CDR3 bases are TGTGCCAGCTCACCACAAAGGGGAACGACAGATACGCAGTATTTT. Translation: CASSPQRGTTDTQYF.

This clone has just a few counts. The rearrangement uses TRBV28 and TRBJ2-3; D tentatively fits TRBD1 or TRBD2 (6 bases each). The CDR3 runs to 17 residues. Germline V gene sequence: CDR1 MDHEN, CDR2 SYDVKM. The ends were cut back, 1 base at V and 3 bases at J, with 17 bases in the middle. The CDR3 region is CASSLSGAVFRTDTQYF. The CDR3 nucleotides read TGTGCCAGCAGTTTATCGGGGGCAGTTTTTAGGACAGATACGCAGTATTTT.

The CDR3 coding sequence is TGCGCCAGCAGCCCTTCCCGGATCCTAGAGGTAGGCAATCAGCCCCAGCATTTT. The encoded protein is CASSPSRILEVGNQPQHF. V and J are TRBV4-1 and TRBJ1-5, with D uncertain. The CDR3 is made up of 18 amino acids. Trimming shortened V by 4 bases and J by 2 bases, and 21 bases separated the two germline ends. Germline CDR1 and CDR2: MGHRA and YSYEKL.

The rearrangement uses TRBV19 and TRBJ2-3, with 9 bases identical to TRBD2. Germline V gene lookup returns CDR1 LNHDA and CDR2 SQIVND (reference sequence). The V segment lost 9 bases and the J segment 1 base; nucleotides outside the gene matches: 14. The CDR3 has 17 amino acids. The CDR3: CARQNLGREGGTDTQYF. CDR3 sequence (DNA): TGTGCCAGACAAAATCTCGGGCGGGAGGGTGGCACAGATACGCAGTATTTT.